The clone carrying this T cell receptor beta chain has a count of ten or more. Its antigen remains unidentified. V was clipped by 4 bases and J by 2 bases; unmatched bases: 6. Germline CDR1 is SGHTA and CDR2 is FQGNSA. The CDR3 runs to 15 residues. The data stem from a study of glioma-infiltrating T cells. Amplification of TCR alpha and beta CDR3 regions from RNA used iRepertoire nested multiplex PCR. For one-step reverse transcription and amplification, roughly 100-400 ng of tissue mRNA or PBMC total RNA was used. In TCRdb, the multiplex PCR reads were re-called with MiXCR into one record per CDR3 protein. The sample includes approximately 190,000 distinct CDR3 sequences, around 30% of them seen just once. Findings of the study overall: CDR3 overlap between tissue and blood was very small. Above-expected tissue-blood divergence occurred in all gliomas, most in low-grade ones.

The receptor's source is a human donor with low-grade glioma or glioblastoma, undergoing nonglioma brain surgery, or in good health (not recorded which). The rearrangement uses TRBV7-2 and TRBJ2-7; 9 bases line up with TRBD1. Sequences were obtained from glioma tissue, nonneoplastic brain tissue, or PBMCs (not recorded which). CDR3 protein: CASSYAWTGAYEQYF. The CDR3 DNA reads as TGTGCCAGCAGCTATGCATGGACAGGGGCCTACGAGCAGTACTTC. Drawing the rest from reference TRBV7-2 and TRBJ2-7, the complete variable domain is GAGVSQSPSNKVTEKGKDVELRCDPISGHTALYWYRQSLGQGLEFLIYFQGNSAPDKSGLPSDRFSAERTGGSVSTLTIQRTQQEDSAVYLCASSYAWTGAYEQYFGPGTRLTVT.